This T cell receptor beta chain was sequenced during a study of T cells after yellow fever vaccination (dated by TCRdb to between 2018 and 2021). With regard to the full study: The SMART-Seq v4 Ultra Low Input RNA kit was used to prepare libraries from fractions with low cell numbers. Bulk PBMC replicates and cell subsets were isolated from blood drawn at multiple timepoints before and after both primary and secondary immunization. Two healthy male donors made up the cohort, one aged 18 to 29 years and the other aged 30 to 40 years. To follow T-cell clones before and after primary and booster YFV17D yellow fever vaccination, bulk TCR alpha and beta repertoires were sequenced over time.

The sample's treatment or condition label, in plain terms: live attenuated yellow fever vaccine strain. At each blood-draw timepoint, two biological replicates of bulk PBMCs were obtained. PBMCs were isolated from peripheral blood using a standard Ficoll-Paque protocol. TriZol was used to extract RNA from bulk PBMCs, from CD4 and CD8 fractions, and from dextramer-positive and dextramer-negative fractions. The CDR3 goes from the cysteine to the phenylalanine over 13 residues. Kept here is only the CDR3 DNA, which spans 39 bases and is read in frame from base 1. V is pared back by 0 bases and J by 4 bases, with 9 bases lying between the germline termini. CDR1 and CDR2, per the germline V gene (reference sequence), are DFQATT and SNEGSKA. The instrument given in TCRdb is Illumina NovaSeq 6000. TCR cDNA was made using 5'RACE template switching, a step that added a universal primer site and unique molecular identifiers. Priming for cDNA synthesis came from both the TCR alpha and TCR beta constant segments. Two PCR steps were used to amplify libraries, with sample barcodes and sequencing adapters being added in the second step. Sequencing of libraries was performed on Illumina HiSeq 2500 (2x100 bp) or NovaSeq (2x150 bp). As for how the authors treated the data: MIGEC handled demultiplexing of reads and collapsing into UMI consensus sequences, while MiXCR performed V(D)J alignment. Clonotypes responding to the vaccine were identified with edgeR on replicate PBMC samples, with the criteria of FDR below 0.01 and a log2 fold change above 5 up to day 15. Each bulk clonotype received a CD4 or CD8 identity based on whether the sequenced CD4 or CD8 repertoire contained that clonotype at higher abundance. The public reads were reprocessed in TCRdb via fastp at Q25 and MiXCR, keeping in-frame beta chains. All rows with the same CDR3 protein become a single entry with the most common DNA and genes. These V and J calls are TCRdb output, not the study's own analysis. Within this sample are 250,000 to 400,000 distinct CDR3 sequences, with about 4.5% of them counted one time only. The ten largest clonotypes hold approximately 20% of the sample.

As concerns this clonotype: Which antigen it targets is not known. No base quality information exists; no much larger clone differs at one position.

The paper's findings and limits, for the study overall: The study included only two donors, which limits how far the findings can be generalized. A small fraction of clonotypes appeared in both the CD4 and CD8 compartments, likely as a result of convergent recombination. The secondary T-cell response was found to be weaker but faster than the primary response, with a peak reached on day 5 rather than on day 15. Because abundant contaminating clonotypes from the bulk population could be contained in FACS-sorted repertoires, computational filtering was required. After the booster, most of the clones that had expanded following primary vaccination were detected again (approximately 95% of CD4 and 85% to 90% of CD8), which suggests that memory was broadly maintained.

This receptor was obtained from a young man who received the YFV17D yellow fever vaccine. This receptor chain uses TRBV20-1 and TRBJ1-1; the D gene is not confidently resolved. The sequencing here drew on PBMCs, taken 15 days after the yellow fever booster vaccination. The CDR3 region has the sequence CSAREGTSTEAFF. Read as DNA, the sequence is TGCAGTGCTAGAGAGGGCACGAGCACTGAAGCTTTCTTT.